The 7 T cell receptor beta chains given below trace back to one sample, sequenced in a study of shared clonotypes between healthy human individuals. TCRdb keeps only in-frame clones here, not all; method: immunoSEQ multiplex PCR. The sample contains about 870,000 clones, 92% of which appear only once. CD45RO-negative, CCR7-selected cells formed the naive CD8 fraction, which excluded terminally differentiated effector memory CD45RA+ cells. The sample comprised naive CD8+ T cells sorted from blood. The receptor source for this set is a man aged 25-45 years in good health.

The V and J genes are TRBV27 and TRBJ2-5, with D unresolved. The V and J ends lost 7 bases and 5 bases respectively, with 8 bases between them. CDR3 length: 11 residues. Per the germline V gene, CDR1 is MNHEY and CDR2 is SMNVEV (reference sequence). CDR3 nucleotide sequence: TGTGCCAGCAAAAAAGGGGAGACCCAGTACTTC. This sequence encodes CASKKGETQYF.

This clone is a singleton in its sample. V and J are TRBV4-1 and TRBJ1-3; D gene unclear. Germline V lookup: CDR1 MGHRA, CDR2 YSYEKL. The CDR3 loop spans 13 amino acids. V lost 1 base, J lost 3 bases, and 4 bases lay in between. The chain's CDR3 is CASSQGLGNTIYF. In DNA form, the CDR3 reads TGCGCCAGCAGCCAAGGGCTTGGAAACACCATATATTTT.

This clone was counted a single time. This chain joins TRBV7-9 and TRBJ2-5, with TRBD1 matching 7 bases. The CDR3 has 17 amino acids. The J segment lost 5 bases and the V segment lost 1 base, leaving 13 bases of the junction unmatched. Germline V lookup: CDR1 SEHNR, CDR2 FQNEAQ (reference sequence). CDR3 DNA sequence: TGTGCCAGCAGCTTAGAAACTTTCCGACAGGGCTGGGAGACCCAGTACTTC. Amino acid sequence: CASSLETFRQGWETQYF.

The chain uses TRBV5-8 and TRBJ1-5; 7 bases agree with TRBD1. This CDR3 is 15 amino acids long. The V gene end was trimmed by 4 bases and the J gene end by 8 bases; junction bases not matched to a gene: 12. Germline values: CDR1 SGHTS, CDR2 YDEGEE. CDR3 nucleotides: TGTGCCAGCAGCCCAGGGAACAGGGGCGAGGAGCCCCAGCATTTT. It yields the protein CASSPGNRGEEPQHF.

V usage is TRBV11-2 and J usage is TRBJ2-2; 10 positions match TRBD2. Germline values: CDR1 SGHAT, CDR2 FQNNGV. The trim removed 4 bases at V and 0 bases at J, leaving 11 bases unmatched. The CDR3 length is 19 residues. CDR3 bases: TGTGCCAGCAGCTCATTAGGACTAGCGGAGCTTACGAACACCGGGGAGCTGTTTTTT. This translates into CASSSLGLAELTNTGELFF.

With regard to this clone: This sample also contains other DNA sequences that code for the same CDR3. The chain employs TRBV11-2 and TRBJ2-7, with D hard to call. CDR1 SGHAT and CDR2 FQNNGV come from the germline V gene. The V end lost 2 bases, the J end lost 1 base, and 6 bases lay between the germline ends. The CDR3 runs 13 residues. The DNA for the CDR3 is TGTGCCAGCAGCTTAACATCGTCCTACGAGCAGTACTTC. It yields the protein CASSLTSSYEQYF.

The chain has TRBV7-2 and TRBJ2-7; 10 positions match TRBD2. The CDR3 has 16 residues. Germline CDR1 reads SGHTA; CDR2 reads FQGNSA. The junction had 12 bases not matched to a gene; V was cut back by 4 bases and J by 6 bases. The CDR3 is CASSSPRTSGSPEQYF. In nucleotides, the CDR3 is TGTGCCAGCAGCTCCCCTAGGACTAGCGGAAGCCCCGAGCAGTACTTC.